This T cell receptor (beta chain) was documented in a study of T cells after somatic rescue of genetic block. CDR3 length: 15 residues. In its sample, this clone is medium-sized. Method: immunoSEQ multiplex PCR; TCRdb's copy keeps in-frame clones and lacks some. The profile shows 12,000 to 15,000 clones, approximately 70% of them singletons. This chain joins TRBV21-1 and TRBJ2-2; no check of the table's D call, TRBD1, against the DNA was made. TRBV21-1 is shown as a pseudogene. This TCR derives from a boy between 10 and 17 years old. The sequenced material came from peripheral blood mononuclear cells (PBMCs). CDR3 in amino acids: CASKGRDGNTGELFF. The CDR3 region has the DNA TGTGCCAGCAAAGGCAGGGATGGGAACACCGGGGAGCTGTTTTTT.